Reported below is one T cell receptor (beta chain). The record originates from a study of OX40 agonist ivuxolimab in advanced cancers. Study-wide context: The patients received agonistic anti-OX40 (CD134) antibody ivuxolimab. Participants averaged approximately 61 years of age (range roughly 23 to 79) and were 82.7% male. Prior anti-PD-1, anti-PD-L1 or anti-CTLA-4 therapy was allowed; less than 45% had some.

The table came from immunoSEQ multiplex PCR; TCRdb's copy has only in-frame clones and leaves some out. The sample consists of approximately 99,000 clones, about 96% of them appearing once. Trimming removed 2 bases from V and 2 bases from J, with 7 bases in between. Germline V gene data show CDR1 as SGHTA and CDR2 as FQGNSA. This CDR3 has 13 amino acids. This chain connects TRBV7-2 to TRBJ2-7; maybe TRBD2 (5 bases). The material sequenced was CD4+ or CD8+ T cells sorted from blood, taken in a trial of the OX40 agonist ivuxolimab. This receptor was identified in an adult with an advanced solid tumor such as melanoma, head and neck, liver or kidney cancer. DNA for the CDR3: TGTGCCAGCAGCTTACCGGGAACCTACGAGCAGTACTTC. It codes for CASSLPGTYEQYF.